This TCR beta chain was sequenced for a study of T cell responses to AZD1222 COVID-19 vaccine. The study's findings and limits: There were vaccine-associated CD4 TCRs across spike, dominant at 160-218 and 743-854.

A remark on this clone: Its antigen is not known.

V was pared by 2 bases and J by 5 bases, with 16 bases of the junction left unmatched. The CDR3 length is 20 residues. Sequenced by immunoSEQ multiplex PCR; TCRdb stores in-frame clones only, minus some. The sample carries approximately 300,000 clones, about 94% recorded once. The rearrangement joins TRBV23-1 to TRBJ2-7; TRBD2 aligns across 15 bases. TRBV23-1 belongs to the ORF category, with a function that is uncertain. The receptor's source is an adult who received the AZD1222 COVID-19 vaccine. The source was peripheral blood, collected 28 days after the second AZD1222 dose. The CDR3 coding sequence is TGCGCCAGCAGTCAAACCGCCCCCGGGACTAGCGGGAGGCCCACCGACGAGCAGTACTTC. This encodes CASSQTAPGTSGRPTDEQYF.